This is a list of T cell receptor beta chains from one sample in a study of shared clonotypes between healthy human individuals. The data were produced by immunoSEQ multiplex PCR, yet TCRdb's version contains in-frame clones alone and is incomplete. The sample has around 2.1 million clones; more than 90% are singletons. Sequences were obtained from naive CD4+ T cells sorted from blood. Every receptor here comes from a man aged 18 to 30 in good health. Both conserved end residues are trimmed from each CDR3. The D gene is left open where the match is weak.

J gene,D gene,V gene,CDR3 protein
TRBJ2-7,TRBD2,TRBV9,ASSVGSSGSYEQY
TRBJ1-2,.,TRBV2,ASSDDRPGGGYT
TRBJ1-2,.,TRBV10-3,AINLGRDYGYT
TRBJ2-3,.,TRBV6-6,ASRSFGGTEDTQY
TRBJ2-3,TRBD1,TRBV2,ASSWTGIPDTQY
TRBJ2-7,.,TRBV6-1,ASSVDVYEQY
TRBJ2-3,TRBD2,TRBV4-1,ASSQETSGGAGQGTQY
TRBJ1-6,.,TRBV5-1,ASSLDTMYNSPLH
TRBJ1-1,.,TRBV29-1,SARRTDSNTEAF
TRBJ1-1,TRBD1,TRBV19,ASSAGQYSTEAF
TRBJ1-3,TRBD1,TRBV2,ASRAFLGQGSSGNTIY
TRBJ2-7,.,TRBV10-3,AISRDAQDEQY
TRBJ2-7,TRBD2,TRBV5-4,ASSQTGAGAYEQY
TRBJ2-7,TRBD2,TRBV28,ASRAGDTISGRIYEQY
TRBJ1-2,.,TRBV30,ACAHRGGPPAYGYT
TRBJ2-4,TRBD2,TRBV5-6,ASSWRGGVGNIQY
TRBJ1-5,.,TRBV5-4,ASRDLGYSSNQPQH
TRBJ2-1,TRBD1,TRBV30,AWSVTGRGDNEQF
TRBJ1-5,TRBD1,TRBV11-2,ASSLGTGGNQPQH
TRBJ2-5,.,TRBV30,AWSSGQIQY
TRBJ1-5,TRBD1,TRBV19,ASRTGGKDQPQH
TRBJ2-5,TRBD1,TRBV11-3,ASSLGTGVSETQY
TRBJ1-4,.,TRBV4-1,ASSPSFTGLVNEKLF
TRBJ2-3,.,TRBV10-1,ASSGGEITDTQY
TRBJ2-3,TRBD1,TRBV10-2,ASSAPGQVSTDTQY
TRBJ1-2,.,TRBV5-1,ASRNPTNYGYT
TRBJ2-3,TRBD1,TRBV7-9,ASSLAGGQGDY
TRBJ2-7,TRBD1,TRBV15,ATSRHTGGVSYEQY
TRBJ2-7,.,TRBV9,ASSVGAVDYEQY
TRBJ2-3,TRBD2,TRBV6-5,ASRTSGSFRDTQY
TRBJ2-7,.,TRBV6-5,ASSPGQTYEQY
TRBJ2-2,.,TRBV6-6,ASSYLGRANTGELF
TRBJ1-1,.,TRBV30,AWSVAITNRGTEAF
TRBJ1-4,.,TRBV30,AGGTTNEKLF
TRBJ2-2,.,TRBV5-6,ASSLTAATGELF
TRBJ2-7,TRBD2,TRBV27,ASRYLAGPSEQY
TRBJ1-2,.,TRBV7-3,ASSLTAGYGYT
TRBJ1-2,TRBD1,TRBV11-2,ASSDRDRSGYT